This entry lists 21 T cell receptor beta chains sequenced from one sample in a study of blood T cell repertoires in COVID-19. Assay: immunoSEQ multiplex PCR; the TCRdb copy retains only in-frame clones and omits some. The profile covers roughly 120,000 clones, with 75% to 90% appearing a single time and roughly 1.8% taken by the ten largest. The sequenced material came from peripheral blood. The receptors were sampled from a man aged 70-80 years with acute or convalescent COVID-19.

This clone was seen more than once but under ten times. V is TRBV24-1 and J is TRBJ1-2; D is undetermined. Germline-derived CDR1 and CDR2 are KGHDR and SFDVKD. Trimming took off 0 bases at V and 2 bases at J, with 6 bases between the two ends. The CDR3 spans 14 residues. The CDR3 sequence: CATSDLGRNYGYTF. CDR3 DNA sequence: TGTGCCACCAGTGATTTGGGGAGAAACTATGGCTACACCTTC.

This rearrangement joins TRBV5-1 to TRBJ2-5; D is perhaps TRBD2 (6 bases). Trimming left V 4 bases short and J 3 bases short, with 16 bases between. The germline V gene encodes CDR1 SGHRS and CDR2 YFSETQ. This CDR3 contains 15 residues. In DNA, the CDR3 is TGCGCCAGCAGCGGGGGGACCGCTCCCGAAGAGACCCAGTACTTC. Protein: CASSGGTAPEETQYF.

V and J are TRBV27 and TRBJ1-4; perhaps TRBD1 as D (5 bases). CDR1 MNHEY and CDR2 SMNVEV come from the germline V gene (reference sequence). CDR3 size: 15 residues. Trimming pared 4 bases from V and 8 bases from J, leaving 17 bases between. The CDR3 nucleotides are TGTGCCAGCAGTTCGGGTGCGGGGCTGGGGGAAAAACTGTTTTTT. Protein: CASSSGAGLGEKLFF.

The chain employs TRBV5-1 and TRBJ2-3; 7 nucleotides agree with TRBD2. The V and J ends lost 0 bases and 5 bases, in that order; junction bases with no gene match: 9. The CDR3 spans 16 residues. Germline values: CDR1 SGHRS, CDR2 YFSETQ. CDR3 region: CASSLAGGWQRDTQYF. CDR3 DNA: TGCGCCAGCAGCTTGGCGGGGGGTTGGCAGCGAGATACGCAGTATTTT.

V and J are TRBV29-1 and TRBJ2-3; the D gene is possibly TRBD1 (5 bases). The germline V gene has CDR1 SQVTM and CDR2 ANQGSEA. V was pared by 0 bases and J by 9 bases, with 10 bases between. This CDR3 has 12 residues. The chain's CDR3 is CSVEDLGLTQYF. The CDR3 DNA is TGCAGCGTTGAAGATCTGGGGCTCACGCAGTATTTT.

The gene calls are TRBV5-1 and TRBJ2-7; D call uncertain. The CDR3 is 11 residues long. Germline V lookup: CDR1 SGHRS, CDR2 YFSETQ. Between the trimmed V and J ends, which lost 5 bases and 3 bases, there was a span of 6 bases. This chain's CDR3 is CASSSHYEQYF. CDR3 nucleotide sequence: TGCGCCAGCAGTAGTCACTACGAGCAGTACTTC.

The CDR3 loop reads CASSYHYGLAGNTGELFF. CDR3 sequence (DNA): TGTGCCAGCAGTTACCACTACGGACTAGCGGGGAACACCGGGGAGCTGTTTTTT. The chain carries TRBV6-2 or TRBV6-3 and TRBJ2-2; TRBD2 agrees at 11 bases. V lost 2 bases, J lost 1 base, and 6 bases stayed unmatched. The CDR3 sequence is 18 residues long. Germline values: CDR1 MNHEY, CDR2 SVGEGT.

J is TRBJ2-7 and V is TRBV6-5; tentatively, D is TRBD1 (5 bases). The V gene's germline CDR1 is MNHEY and CDR2 SVGAGI. The CDR3 totals 12 residues. Deletions cut 8 bases from V and 2 bases from J, with 10 bases between. The CDR3 DNA sequence: TGTGCCAGCTCTGGGGCTGCCTACGAGCAGTACTTC. Protein: CASSGAAYEQYF.

This chain links TRBV19 with TRBJ1-6, with D possibly being TRBD1 (5 bases). Germline values: CDR1 LNHDA, CDR2 SQIVND (reference sequence). This CDR3 is 15 amino acids long. The V end lost 3 bases, the J end lost 13 bases, and 19 bases lay between the germline ends. This CDR3 is CASSIRDFLGGPLHF. In nucleotides, the CDR3 is TGTGCCAGTAGTATTCGGGACTTCCTAGGAGGTCCCCTCCACTTT.

The rearrangement uses TRBV7-9 and TRBJ2-5; 10 positions match TRBD1. The V gene's germline CDR1 is SEHNR and CDR2 FQNEAQ (reference sequence). Unmatched junction bases numbered 14, after V lost 6 bases and J lost 7 bases. This CDR3 has 16 residues. In DNA, the CDR3 is TGTGCCAGCAGTCCGGACAGGGGGAATGGGTATGGGACCCAGTACTTC. Residues: CASSPDRGNGYGTQYF.

This chain links TRBV15 with TRBJ1-1, with TRBD1 as a possible D gene (5 bases). The CDR3 is made up of 14 amino acids. Deletions cut 3 bases from V and 5 bases from J, with 13 bases between. Per the germline V gene, CDR1 is LNHNV and CDR2 is YYDKDF (reference sequence). The CDR3 nucleotides read TGTGCCACCAGCAGGAAGACAGATGGAACTGAAGCTTTCTTT. Translating it yields CATSRKTDGTEAFF.

In its sample, this clone was seen a few times. The gene calls are TRBV3-1 (or the pseudogene TRBV3-2) and TRBJ2-7; tentatively, D is TRBD2 (5 bases). Germline V CDR1 and CDR2: LGHDT, YNNKEL (reference sequence). V was shortened by 4 bases and J by 7 bases, with 20 bases between the two germline ends. The CDR3 has 15 amino acids. CDR3 amino acids: CASSPESYGVAEQYF. CDR3 coding DNA: TGTGCCAGCAGCCCGGAGTCCTACGGGGTGGCGGAGCAGTACTTC.

The chain has TRBV7-2 and TRBJ2-7, with 11 nucleotides matching TRBD1. With 5 bases clipped from V and 2 bases from J, the junction kept 5 bases outside the gene matches. The CDR3 is 15 residues long. In germline, CDR1 is SGHTA, CDR2 FQGNSA. CDR3 region: CASSGPGQGAYEQYF. In nucleotides, the CDR3 is TGTGCCAGCAGCGGGCCGGGACAGGGGGCCTACGAGCAGTACTTC.

The V and J genes are TRBV21-1 and TRBJ2-2; the D segment call TRBD1 is taken from the table without a DNA check. TRBV21-1 is termed a pseudogene. The CDR3 consists of 15 residues. CDR3 loop: CASSKQGEMTGELFF. The CDR3 coding sequence is TGTGCCAGCAGCAAGCAGGGGGAAATGACCGGGGAGCTGTTTTTT.

A single count supports this clone. J is TRBJ2-7 and V is TRBV7-9; 9 bases align to TRBD1. V shed 5 bases and J 3 bases; nucleotides not matched to a gene: 8. The length of the CDR3 is 15 residues. Germline CDR1 and CDR2: SEHNR and FQNEAQ (reference sequence). The CDR3, as DNA: TGTGCCAGCAGCCTAACAACAGGGGGCCGCTACGAGCAGTACTTC. Protein: CASSLTTGGRYEQYF.

The DNA for the CDR3 is TGCAGCGTTGGCCAGGGACTAGCGGGGGATGAGCAGTTCTTC. Its protein is CSVGQGLAGDEQFF. V and J are TRBV29-1 and TRBJ2-1; 14 bases agree with TRBD2. Germline V CDR1 and CDR2: SQVTM, ANQGSEA. The CDR3 is 14 amino acids. V dropped 4 bases and J dropped 8; count of bases not matched to a gene: 4.

This rearrangement joins TRBV4-2 to TRBJ1-3; maybe TRBD1 (5 bases). V lost 1 base to trimming and J lost 2 bases, with 9 bases between them. Per germline, CDR1 LGHNA and CDR2 YNFKEQ. CDR3 length: 15 amino acids. DNA for the CDR3: TGTGCCAGCAGCCAAGTACCAGGGACTGGAAACACCATATATTTT. Its protein is CASSQVPGTGNTIYF.

This clone is a singleton in its sample. The chain joins TRBV4-1 to TRBJ1-1; D is ambiguous. The CDR3 is 15 amino acids. CDR1 and CDR2 from the germline V gene are MGHRA and YSYEKL. Trimming took 4 bases from V and 4 from J, leaving 16 bases between them. CDR3 nucleotides: TGCGCCAGCAGCCCAGCGGAACAGCGGGCCACTGAAGCTTTCTTT. This gives the protein CASSPAEQRATEAFF.

The J gene is TRBJ1-1, the V gene TRBV6-5, with D possibly TRBD1 on 5 matching bases. CDR3 size: 15 residues. The germline V gene has CDR1 MNHEY and CDR2 SVGAGI. Trimming took off 7 bases at V and 5 bases at J, with 20 bases between the two ends. CDR3 bases: TGTGCCAGCATCGTGACGGGGGACTGGCGGACTGAAGCTTTCTTT. Translated: CASIVTGDWRTEAFF.

The chain recombines TRBV3-1 (or the pseudogene TRBV3-2) with TRBJ1-2; the D gene is possibly TRBD1 (6 bases). This CDR3 is built from 13 residues. Germline V gives CDR1 LGHDT, CDR2 YNNKEL (reference sequence). V gave up 3 bases and J gave up 8 bases, with 13 bases separating them. The DNA of the CDR3 is TGTGCCAGCAGCCACAGGGGAGGGGAAGGCTACACCTTC. It codes for CASSHRGGEGYTF.

The chain couples TRBV10-3 to TRBJ1-1; 10 bases line up with TRBD1. Germline CDR1 reads ENHRY; CDR2 reads SYGVKD. Losses at the gene ends were 4 bases for V and 10 bases for J; bases not matched to a gene: 6. There are 13 residues in the CDR3. CDR3 sequence (DNA): TGTGCCATCAGTGGGGACAGGGGAAGAGGAGCTTTCTTT. It codes for CAISGDRGRGAFF.